These 5 T cell receptor beta chains share one sample of origin, sequenced in a study of kidney transplant recipient with SARS-CoV-2 infection. Using its own MiXCR run on the reads, TCRdb lists one record per CDR3 protein. The sample lists about 240,000 distinct CDR3 sequences; about 30% were seen once. The source material was a blood sample, sampled at baseline and on roughly day 120 from a kidney transplant recipient. These receptors all stem from a male patient younger than 45 who had COVID-19 and was a kidney transplant recipient. Some T cells may be graft donor cells.

The chain combines TRBV6-4 with TRBJ2-7; 7 bases are a match to TRBD1. The CDR3 loop spans 20 amino acids. J was trimmed by 3 bases and V by 5 bases; bases with no gene match: 25. Germline V gives CDR1 MRHNA, CDR2 SNTAGT. The CDR3 DNA reads as TGTGCCAGCAGTAACCCCAACCCACCGTTAAGACAGGGTGCGAACTACGAGCAGTACTTC. Protein product: CASSNPNPPLRQGANYEQYF.

This sequence joins TRBV24-1 and TRBJ2-3, with TRBD2 matching 8 bases. The V segment lost 3 bases and the J segment 0 bases; nucleotides outside the gene matches: 1. Germline CDR1 and CDR2: KGHDR and SFDVKD. The CDR3 has 15 residues. CDR3 sequence reads: CATSDASGSTDTQYF. The CDR3, as DNA: TGTGCCACCAGTGATGCTAGCGGGAGCACAGATACGCAGTATTTT.

This clonotype has just a few counts. The chain employs TRBV15 and TRBJ2-1; 11 bases are shared with TRBD2. CDR1 LNHNV and CDR2 YYDKDF come from the germline V gene (reference sequence). J lost 3 bases, V lost 3 bases, and 4 bases had no gene match. The CDR3 loop spans 16 amino acids. This chain's CDR3 is CATSSSGTSGYNEQFF. DNA for the CDR3: TGTGCCACCAGCAGCAGCGGGACTAGCGGCTACAATGAGCAGTTCTTC.

This clonotype was observed at least ten times. This rearrangement joins TRBV3-1 to TRBJ1-6; 11 bases line up with TRBD1. This CDR3 region has 16 residues. J gave up 5 bases and V 4 bases, and 4 bases lay outside the gene matches. Germline CDR1 and CDR2: LGHDT and YNNKEL (reference sequence). DNA for the CDR3: TGTGCCAGCAGCCGGACAGGGGGCTTAGATAATTCACCCCTCCACTTT. Its protein is CASSRTGGLDNSPLHF.

The sample holds many counts of this clonotype. The chain is built from TRBV28 and TRBJ1-1; no clear D gene. CDR3 length: 12 residues. The V and J ends lost 4 bases and 13 bases respectively, with 16 bases between them. Germline assignment: CDR1 MDHEN and CDR2 SYDVKM. Written as DNA, the CDR3 is TGTGCCAGCAGTTCCGGACGGAGTGGGGTTTTCTTT. Translating it yields CASSSGRSGVFF.